Listed below are T cell receptor beta chains from one sample, sequenced in a study of tumor-infiltrating lymphocytes in primary liver carcinoma. MiXCR, applied by TCRdb to the multiplex PCR reads, yields one record per CDR3 protein. The sample lists about 92,000 distinct CDR3 sequences; around 68% were seen once. Input material: tumor-adjacent normal liver tissue. The source of these receptors is a man aged 35-49 years with primary liver carcinoma and hepatitis B virus infection. CDR3s include the opening cysteine and the closing phenylalanine or tryptophan. A D gene is named only where the DNA matches it firmly. Part of the rows lack a size; the others show once, few, many or a class for expanded clones.

d_gene,v_gene,j_gene,len,abundance,CDR3nt,CDR3aa
TRBD1,TRBV4-2,TRBJ2-1,17,many,TGTGCCAGCAGCCAAGAGCCGGAGGACAGGGGATGGAATGAGCAGTTCTTC,CASSQEPEDRGWNEQFF
-,TRBV2,TRBJ2-5,15,-,TGTGCCAGCAGGCTGGACAGACTGCACCAAGAGACCCAGTACTTC,CASRLDRLHQETQYF
TRBD1,TRBV29-1,TRBJ2-4,14,-,TGCAGCATTGAGGCACAGGGGTATTGTAACATTCAGTACTTC,CSIEAQGYCNIQYF
-,TRBV11-2,TRBJ2-7,15,-,TGTGCCAGCAGCTTAGTAGGGGACCTAGGCTACGAGAAGTACTTC,CASSLVGDLGYEKYF
-,TRBV7-8,TRBJ1-5,13,-,TGTGCCAGCAGTTTAGCTAGGGCTCAGCCCCGGCATTTT,CASSLARAQPRHF
-,TRBV5-1,TRBJ2-1,15,-,TGCGCCAGCAGCTTGGGGCAGCTGGGGTACAATAAGCACTTCTTC,CASSLGQLGYNKHFF
TRBD2,TRBV20-1,TRBJ2-7,16,-,TGCAGTGCTGACGCACCGGGACTAGCGGGTTTCGACGAGCAGTACTTC,CSADAPGLAGFDEQYF
-,TRBV6-5,TRBJ2-2,17,-,TGTGTCAGCAGTTCCCGTCCCCCAGGGTTAAACACCGAGGAGCTGTTTTTT,CVSSSRPPGLNTEELFF
-,TRBV11-2,TRBJ2-3,13,-,TGTGTCAGCAGCCTAGAGGGCTCAGATACGCAGTATTTT,CVSSLEGSDTQYF
-,TRBV11-2,TRBJ2-7,15,-,TGTGCCTGCAGCTTAGGGGCTGGAGGTGGTACCGAGCAGTACTTC,CACSLGAGGGTEQYF
-,TRBV7-9,TRBJ2-6,13,-,TGTGCCAGCAGCTTGACTGGGACCAACGTCCTGACTTTC,CASSLTGTNVLTF
TRBD2,TRBV30,TRBJ2-7,15,many,TGTGCCTGGAGTCCATGGGCGGGAGTGTCCTACGAGCAGTACTTC,CAWSPWAGVSYEQYF
-,TRBV6-6,TRBJ2-1,12,-,TGTGTCAGCAGGCATGGGGCTAACAAGCAGTTCTTC,CVSRHGANKQFF
TRBD2,TRBV6-1,TRBJ2-1,13,many,TGTGCCAGCAGGTCGGGACTAGTAGATGAGCAGTTCTTC,CASRSGLVDEQFF
-,TRBV6-6,TRBJ2-7,14,-,TGTGCCAGCAGTTATGCACAAGCGGGTGGTAAACAGTACTTC,CASSYAQAGGKQYF